This T cell receptor (beta chain) derives from a study of follicular helper T cells after annual influenza vaccination. Whole-study context: For some subjects, blood spans the 2013-2014, 2014-2015 and 2015-2016 annual vaccinations.

Germline-derived CDR1 and CDR2 are MNHNY and SVGAGI (reference sequence). The CDR3 is 13 residues long. With 2 bases removed from V and 1 base from J, the gap between germline ends came to 5 bases. Assay used: immunoSEQ multiplex PCR; TCRdb lists only in-frame clones, some missing. The sample lists some 10,000 clones, under 80% seen once, with roughly 0.86% in the top ten. The chain couples TRBV6-6 to TRBJ1-1; no definite D call. This sequence was found in an adult who received the influenza vaccine. The sample in question was CXCR5- memory CD4+ T cells sorted from blood, obtained 6 weeks after influenza vaccination. CDR3 sequence: CASSYSQNTEAFF. In DNA, the CDR3 is TGTGCCAGCAGTTACAGTCAGAACACTGAAGCTTTCTTT.